Reported below is one TCR beta chain. Its antigen is unknown. Unsorted bulk tissue (roughly 20-34 mg) underwent RNA and DNA co-extraction. Each participant had primary liver carcinoma, and surgical resection was the treatment. Tumor samples were assessed, and every one had over 75% viable tumor cells. Germline V gives CDR1 LNHDA, CDR2 SQIVND (reference sequence). V was pared by 5 bases and J by 5 bases, with 6 bases of the junction left unmatched. This CDR3 has 15 amino acids. A primer in the constant region served to generate TCR beta cDNA from about 480 ng of total RNA. Modified slightly, ARM-PCR produced TCR beta libraries over three nested multiplex PCR rounds. Amplification in the first two PCR rounds was performed using TRBV1-TRBV30 forward primers and a C-beta reverse primer for about 10 cycles each. TCRdb used MiXCR to reprocess the multiplex PCR reads, holding one entry per CDR3 protein. The sample includes around 70,000 distinct CDR3 sequences, roughly two thirds of them seen just once.

The data derive from a study of tumor-infiltrating lymphocytes in primary liver carcinoma. Study-level points and caveats: The study found a significantly higher top-250-clone fraction in tumors than in blood (p = 0.039).

Sequencing used liver tumor tissue from sampling region 4. Subset meaning: tumor region T4, right-lateral pole. J is TRBJ1-4 and V is TRBV19; 9 bases map to TRBD1. The sequence was obtained from a man aged 40-50 years with primary liver carcinoma and hepatitis B virus infection. The CDR3 region has the DNA TGTGCCAGTAGTGCCTTAACAGGGGGCAATGAAAAACTGTTTTTT. This gives the protein CASSALTGGNEKLFF.